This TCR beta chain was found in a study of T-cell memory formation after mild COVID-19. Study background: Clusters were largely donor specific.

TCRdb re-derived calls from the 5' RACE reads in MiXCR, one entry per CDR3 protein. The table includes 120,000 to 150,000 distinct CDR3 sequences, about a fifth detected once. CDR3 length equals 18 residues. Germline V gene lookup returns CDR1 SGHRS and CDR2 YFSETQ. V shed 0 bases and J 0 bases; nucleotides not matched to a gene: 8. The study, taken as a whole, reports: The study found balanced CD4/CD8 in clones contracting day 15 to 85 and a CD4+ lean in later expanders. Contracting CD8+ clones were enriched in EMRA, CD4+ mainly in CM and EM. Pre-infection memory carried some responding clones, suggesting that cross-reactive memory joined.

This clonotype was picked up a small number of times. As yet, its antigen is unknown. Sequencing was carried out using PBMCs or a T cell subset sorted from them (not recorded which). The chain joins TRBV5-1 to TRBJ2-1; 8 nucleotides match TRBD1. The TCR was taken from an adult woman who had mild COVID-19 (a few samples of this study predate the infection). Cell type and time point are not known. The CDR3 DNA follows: TGCGCCAGCAGCTTGGTAACAGGGGGGCGGAGCTCCTACAATGAGCAGTTCTTC. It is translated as CASSLVTGGRSSYNEQFF.